The 28 T cell receptor beta chains listed next were all sequenced from one sample in a study of T cells in Graves' hyperthyroidism and ophthalmopathy. Amplification targeted TCR beta CDR3 regions from RNA transcripts. The HTBI primer set served for first-round RT-PCR of the TCR CDR3. TCRdb analysed the multiplex PCR reads with MiXCR anew, one entry per CDR3 protein. Found here are 560,000 or so distinct CDR3 sequences, approximately 20% of them singletons; the top ten hold about 45%. What was sequenced was blood. The receptors derive from a man in his forties with Graves' ophthalmopathy.

This chain joins TRBV20-1 and TRBJ2-1; TRBD2 aligns across 15 bases. The CDR3 totals 16 residues. Losses at the gene ends were 3 bases for V and 7 bases for J; bases not matched to a gene: 7. Germline V gene data show CDR1 as DFQATT and CDR2 as SNEGSKA (reference sequence). The CDR3: CSASRTSGRAWNEQFF. CDR3 in DNA: TGCAGTGCTAGCCGGACTAGCGGGAGGGCCTGGAATGAGCAGTTCTTC.

The J gene is TRBJ1-5, the V gene TRBV19; D not resolved. Per the germline V gene, CDR1 is LNHDA and CDR2 is SQIVND (reference sequence). This CDR3 comprises 14 residues. Trimming shortened V by 6 bases and J by 7 bases, and 16 bases separated the two germline ends. The CDR3 coding sequence is TGTGCCAGTAGCTGGCGTCGGGGTCGACAGCCCCAGCATTTT. Its translation: CASSWRRGRQPQHF.

This clonotype occurred a few times. The chain is built from TRBV5-6 and TRBJ1-1, with a weak D call TRBD1 (5 bases). Germline V CDR1 and CDR2: SGHDT, YYEEEE. Trimming shortened V by 0 bases and J by 4 bases, and 10 bases separated the two germline ends. The CDR3 is 14 amino acids. The CDR3 loop reads CASSLVGARTEAFF. As DNA, the CDR3 is TGTGCCAGCAGCTTGGTAGGGGCGCGCACTGAAGCTTTCTTT.

The V gene is TRBV19, the J gene TRBJ2-3, with D unresolved. V shed 10 bases and J shed 6 bases, with 8 bases lying between them. Germline CDR1 LNHDA, CDR2 SQIVND (reference sequence). The CDR3 is made up of 10 amino acids. CDR3: CAIAQDTQYF. CDR3 sequence (DNA): TGTGCCATTGCGCAGGATACGCAGTATTTT. The variable domain in full, with the rest retrieved from reference TRBV19 and TRBJ2-3, is DGGITQSPKYLFRKEGQNVTLSCEQNLNHDAMYWYRQDPGQGLRLIYYSQIVNDFQKGDIAEGYSVSREKKESFPLTVTSAQKNPTAFYLCAIAQDTQYFGPGTRLTVL.

This clonotype was recorded at least ten times. The chain carries TRBV11-1 and TRBJ2-1; 12 positions match TRBD2. The CDR3 is made up of 15 amino acids. Germline assignment: CDR1 SGHAT and CDR2 FQDESV (reference sequence). The J segment lost 5 bases and the V segment lost 5 bases, leaving 4 bases of the junction unmatched. This CDR3 is CASSRWTSGDNEQFF. The CDR3 bases are TGTGCCAGCAGCCGATGGACTAGCGGGGACAATGAGCAGTTCTTC. Drawing the rest from reference TRBV11-1 and TRBJ2-1, the complete variable domain is EAEVAQSPRYKITEKSQAVAFWCDPISGHATLYWYRQILGQGPELLVQFQDESVVDDSQLPKDRFSAERLKGVDSTLKIQPAELGDSAMYLCASSRWTSGDNEQFFGPGTRLTVL.

This clonotype was seen many times. This chain joins TRBV5-1 and TRBJ2-3; D is uncertain. This CDR3 region has 14 residues. The germline V and J ends were trimmed by 0 bases and 2 bases, with 7 bases remaining between them. Per the germline V gene, CDR1 is SGHRS and CDR2 is YFSETQ. The CDR3 DNA sequence: TGCGCCAGCAGCTTGGAACCGTACACAGATACGCAGTATTTT. It codes for CASSLEPYTDTQYF.

The chain links TRBV6-1 to TRBJ2-7; possible D gene TRBD2, 6 bases. V lost 7 bases, J lost 7 bases, and 14 bases lay in between. Germline-derived CDR1 and CDR2 are MNHNS and SASEGT. This CDR3 is 12 amino acids long. The CDR3 DNA follows: TGTGCCAGCATGGGGGGTATATGGGAGCAGTACTTC. It codes for CASMGGIWEQYF.

The table lists this clonotype with a few counts. V usage is TRBV20-1 and J usage is TRBJ2-3, with 8 nucleotides matching TRBD1. The J segment lost 3 bases and the V segment lost 6 bases, leaving 5 bases of the junction unmatched. In germline, CDR1 is DFQATT, CDR2 SNEGSKA (reference sequence). This CDR3 is built from 13 residues. The CDR3 protein is CSACRGLTDTQYF. The CDR3 DNA is TGCAGTGCCTGCAGGGGGCTGACAGATACGCAGTATTTT.

The chain is built from TRBV5-1 and TRBJ2-5; TRBD1 matches at 9 bases. CDR3 length equals 15 residues. Germline trimming cut 4 bases from V and 4 bases from J; bases unmatched to any gene: 8. In germline, CDR1 is SGHRS, CDR2 YFSETQ. The CDR3 nucleotides read TGCGCCAGCAGCCCCGGACAGGGGTCTAGAGAGACCCAGTACTTC. Translating it yields CASSPGQGSRETQYF.

This chain joins TRBV3-1 and TRBJ2-7, with D perhaps given as TRBD1 or TRBD2 (5 bases each). Trimming shortened V by 0 bases and J by 3 bases, and 15 bases separated the two germline ends. The CDR3 totals 16 residues. Germline CDR1 and CDR2: LGHDT and YNNKEL (reference sequence). The CDR3: CASSQEVGTEFYEQYF. CDR3 in DNA: TGTGCCAGCAGCCAAGAGGTAGGGACGGAGTTCTACGAGCAGTACTTC.

This clonotype was picked up a small number of times. This sequence joins TRBV20-1 and TRBJ1-1, with 9 bases lining up with TRBD1. Germline V gene sequence: CDR1 DFQATT, CDR2 SNEGSKA (reference sequence). Losses at the gene ends were 3 bases for V and 5 bases for J; bases not matched to a gene: 10. This CDR3 region has 15 residues. The chain's CDR3 is CSASPGQGGRTEAFF. The CDR3 DNA sequence: TGCAGTGCTAGCCCGGGACAGGGAGGTCGGACTGAAGCTTTCTTT.

The chain combines TRBV29-1 with TRBJ2-3; no firm D call. The length of the CDR3 is 12 residues. Trimming took 7 bases from V and 0 from J, leaving 8 bases between them. Germline CDR1 and CDR2: SQVTM and ANQGSEA. CDR3 in DNA: TGCAGCGAACTAACTAGCACAGATACGCAGTATTTT. Amino acids: CSELTSTDTQYF.

The chain joins TRBV11-2 to TRBJ1-5, with 9 bases identical to TRBD1. V dropped 1 base and J dropped 6; count of bases not matched to a gene: 4. CDR3 length: 15 residues. Germline V gene lookup returns CDR1 SGHAT and CDR2 FQNNGV. CDR3 coding DNA: TGTGCCAGCAGCTTAGGACAGGGGGAGATTCAGCCCCAGCATTTT. This codes for CASSLGQGEIQPQHF. Looking up the rest from reference TRBV11-2 and TRBJ1-5 gives the full variable domain: EAGVAQSPRYKIIEKRQSVAFWCNPISGHATLYWYQQILGQGPKLLIQFQNNGVVDDSQLPKDRFSAERLKGVDSTLKIQPAKLEDSAVYLCASSLGQGEIQPQHFGDGTRLSIL.

This clonotype was seen repeatedly, ten times or more. V usage is TRBV5-1 and J usage is TRBJ1-1, with TRBD1 as a possible D gene (5 bases). The V end was cut by 0 bases, the J end by 4 bases, with 13 bases between. Germline V gives CDR1 SGHRS, CDR2 YFSETQ. The CDR3 is 15 amino acids. The DNA of the CDR3 is TGCGCCAGCAGCTTGGACGAGGGGCTGTTCACTGAAGCTTTCTTT. It encodes CASSLDEGLFTEAFF.

This clonotype has a count of ten or more. The chain links TRBV18 to TRBJ2-1, with 10 bases aligning to TRBD1. The CDR3 totals 17 residues. V dropped 0 bases and J dropped 5; count of bases not matched to a gene: 7. Germline values: CDR1 KGHSH, CDR2 LQKENI. CDR3 sequence: CASSPPRQGASNNEQFF. The DNA for the CDR3 is TGTGCCAGCTCACCACCGAGACAGGGGGCTAGCAACAATGAGCAGTTCTTC. Filled out from reference TRBV18 and TRBJ2-1, the complete variable domain reads NAGVMQNPRHLVRRRGQEARLRCSPMKGHSHVYWYRQLPEEGLKFMVYLQKENIIDESGMPKERFSAEFPKEGPSILRIQQVVRGDSAAYFCASSPPRQGASNNEQFFGPGTRLTVL.

This clonotype was detected many times. This chain links TRBV5-1 with TRBJ2-7; 10 nucleotides agree with TRBD1. The CDR3 covers 15 residues. From germline, CDR1 is SGHRS and CDR2 YFSETQ. Losses at the gene ends were 4 bases for V and 9 bases for J; bases not matched to a gene: 13. The CDR3 loop is CASSPGQGMSSGQYF. In nucleotides, the CDR3 is TGCGCCAGCAGCCCGGGACAGGGGATGAGCTCTGGGCAGTACTTC.

This clonotype was detected many times. The chain has TRBV28 and TRBJ2-7; 9 nucleotides match TRBD2. V dropped 2 bases and J dropped 2; count of bases not matched to a gene: 4. The CDR3 is 15 residues long. In germline, CDR1 is MDHEN, CDR2 SYDVKM. This CDR3 is CASSLDAGGPYEQYF. CDR3 DNA: TGTGCCAGCAGTTTAGACGCGGGAGGGCCCTACGAGCAGTACTTC.

This clonotype was observed a few times. V gene TRBV6-1 combines with J gene TRBJ1-2; TRBD1 agrees at 8 bases. The V and J ends lost 6 bases and 7 bases, in that order; junction bases with no gene match: 16. The length of the CDR3 is 16 residues. The germline V gene encodes CDR1 MNHNS and CDR2 SASEGT. CDR3 sequence reads: CASSQGARILRGGYTF. The CDR3 coding sequence is TGTGCCAGCAGCCAGGGGGCGCGAATTTTGCGGGGTGGCTACACCTTC.

This clonotype was recorded at least ten times. The V gene is TRBV7-8, the J gene TRBJ2-7; possibly TRBD1 for D (6 bases). The CDR3 sequence is 18 residues long. Germline V gives CDR1 SGHVS, CDR2 FQNEAQ. V was clipped by 2 bases and J by 6 bases, with 26 bases between them. CDR3 residues: CASSLLDRKISTPSEQYF. CDR3 coding DNA: TGTGCCAGCAGCTTACTGGACAGAAAAATATCTACTCCTAGCGAGCAGTACTTC.

This clonotype was found a few times. The V gene is TRBV6-1, the J gene TRBJ1-5; 11 bases map to TRBD1. Germline lookup yields CDR1 MNHNS and CDR2 SASEGT. The CDR3 extends over 15 amino acids. With 6 bases clipped from V and 3 bases from J, the junction kept 4 bases outside the gene matches. The CDR3 nucleotides read TGTGCCAGCAGGCGGGACAGGGGGTTCAATCAGCCCCAGCATTTT. Translating gives CASRRDRGFNQPQHF.

This clonotype showed up many times. V gene TRBV7-2 combines with J gene TRBJ2-2; D unclear. The germline V and J ends were trimmed by 3 bases and 2 bases, with 7 bases remaining between them. Germline V gene sequence: CDR1 SGHTA, CDR2 FQGNSA. The CDR3 has 14 amino acids. Here the CDR3 reads CASSFNGNTGELFF. The CDR3 DNA follows: TGTGCCAGCAGCTTTAACGGTAACACCGGGGAGCTGTTTTTT.

This clonotype was counted many times. This chain joins TRBV6-1 and TRBJ1-1; D may be TRBD1 (5 bases). Germline CDR1 and CDR2: MNHNS and SASEGT. The V and J ends lost 6 bases and 3 bases respectively, with 17 bases between them. The CDR3 consists of 15 residues. The CDR3 DNA reads TGTGCCAGCAGGCCAGGGAGGGAGGGGTACACTGAAGCTTTCTTT. Translated, it gives CASRPGREGYTEAFF.

The rearrangement links TRBV6-1 to TRBJ1-5; D uncertain. V lost 5 bases and J 7 bases, leaving 15 bases between the germline ends. Germline V gene sequence: CDR1 MNHNS, CDR2 SASEGT. This CDR3 contains 14 residues. This chain's CDR3 is CASSPGRRGQPQHF. The CDR3 DNA sequence: TGTGCCAGCAGTCCCGGGCGTCGAGGGCAGCCCCAGCATTTT.

This clonotype appeared a few times. The chain employs TRBV7-3 and TRBJ2-1; TRBD2 matches at 7 bases. The CDR3 consists of 15 residues. V was pared by 1 base and J by 5 bases, with 5 bases of the junction left unmatched. In germline, CDR1 is SGHTA, CDR2 FQGTGA. CDR3 sequence (DNA): TGTGCCAGCAGCTTAATGGGAGCGGGACACAATGAGCAGTTCTTC. Amino acid sequence: CASSLMGAGHNEQFF.

The chain joins TRBV5-1 to TRBJ2-1, with D possibly TRBD2 on 5 matching bases. Trimming removed 3 bases at V and 2 bases at J, with 12 bases between. The CDR3 is 15 amino acids. From germline, CDR1 is SGHRS and CDR2 YFSETQ. CDR3 amino acids: CASSSPEGAYNEQFF. The CDR3 DNA is TGCGCCAGCAGCTCCCCAGAGGGAGCCTACAATGAGCAGTTCTTC.

This clonotype was seen many times. This chain connects TRBV20-1 to TRBJ2-1, with a possible D match to TRBD2 (6 bases). V lost 3 bases, J lost 6 bases, and 21 bases lay in between. Germline V lookup: CDR1 DFQATT, CDR2 SNEGSKA (reference sequence). CDR3 length: 16 amino acids. The CDR3 loop is CSASTGSVNFGNEQFF. The DNA of the CDR3 is TGCAGTGCTAGTACCGGGAGTGTGAACTTTGGCAATGAGCAGTTCTTC.

This clonotype was picked up many times. The chain uses TRBV27 and TRBJ2-1; D may be TRBD2 (5 bases). With 5 bases removed from V and 2 bases from J, the gap between germline ends came to 10 bases. From germline, CDR1 is MNHEY and CDR2 SMNVEV (reference sequence). The CDR3 extends over 14 amino acids. DNA of the CDR3: TGTGCCAGCAGTGCATCCGGGACCTACAATGAGCAGTTCTTC. Encoded protein: CASSASGTYNEQFF.

This chain uses TRBV7-6 with TRBJ2-5; 12 nucleotides align to TRBD1. V lost 4 bases and J lost 7; bases outside the gene matches: 7. CDR1 is SGHVS and CDR2 is FNYEAQ in the germline V gene. This CDR3 has 15 residues. For the CDR3, the DNA is TGTGCCAGCAGCTCCGGGACAGGGGGCTTCGGGACCCAGTACTTC. Protein sequence: CASSSGTGGFGTQYF.